The 6 T cell receptor beta chains in this list originate from one sample, sequenced in a study of breast tumors, draining lymph nodes, adjacent tissues. TCRdb reanalysed the multiplex PCR reads using MiXCR and keeps one entry per CDR3 protein. The sample carries 150,000 to 200,000 distinct CDR3 sequences, approximately 30% recorded once. Samples came from axillary lymph nodes draining the breast cancer. The sequencing input was axillary lymph node tissue. These receptors were obtained from a female donor with breast cancer. Some clones in this sample may be carry-over from other donors' samples.

The gene calls are TRBV9 and TRBJ2-2; no firm D call. This CDR3 is built from 13 residues. Trimming removed 0 bases from V and 8 bases from J, with 8 bases in between. Germline CDR1 is SGDLS and CDR2 is YYNGEE. CDR3 nucleotide sequence: TGTGCCAGCAGCGTAGCATCGACAGGGGAGCTGTTTTTT. It translates to CASSVASTGELFF.

This clonotype was counted at least ten times. The CDR3 spells CASSQFPDTQYF. The CDR3 region has the DNA TGTGCCAGCAGCCAGTTCCCAGATACGCAGTATTTT. V and J are TRBV7-2 and TRBJ2-3; the D is unclear. The germline V gene has CDR1 SGHTA and CDR2 FQGNSA. Deletions cut 5 bases from V and 4 bases from J, with 7 bases between. CDR3 length: 12 residues.

Concerning this clonotype itself: A read error is likely, as this CDR3 ends without the conserved phenylalanine or tryptophan. This chain connects TRBV7-2 to TRBJ2-3, with TRBD2 identical over 12 bases. CDR1 is SGHTA, CDR2 FQGNSA, per germline. The CDR3 spans 17 residues. CDR3 loop: CASSLAQGLAGTDPQYS. DNA for the CDR3: TGTGCCAGCAGCTTAGCCCAGGGACTAGCGGGCACAGATCCGCAGTATTCT.

The rearrangement joins TRBV14 to TRBJ2-7; 10 bases match TRBD1. The J call may be mistaken, given a closer DNA end match to TRBJ2-1. This CDR3 spans 14 amino acids. CDR1 is SGHDN and CDR2 is FVKESK in the germline V gene. The CDR3 DNA reads TGTGCCAGCAGCTGCGGACAGGGGGTCGTAGTGCAGTTCTTC. Its protein is CASSCGQGVVVQFF.

This clonotype was recorded at least ten times. The V and J genes are TRBV4-2 and TRBJ2-2; unclear D gene. Per the germline V gene, CDR1 is LGHNA and CDR2 is YNFKEQ. Trimming removed 2 bases from V and 2 bases from J, with 3 bases in between. The length of the CDR3 is 13 residues. The CDR3 sequence: CASSQLNTGELFF. In DNA form, the CDR3 reads TGTGCCAGCAGCCAACTAAACACCGGGGAGCTGTTTTTT.

This clonotype was seen ten or more times. This chain connects TRBV11-3 to TRBJ2-5; D possibly corresponds to TRBD1 (6 bases). Trimming cost V 3 bases and J 1 base, with 9 bases left between them. Germline V CDR1 and CDR2: SGHNT, YENEEA. The CDR3 loop spans 14 amino acids. DNA for the CDR3: TGTGCCAGCAGCTTGATGGACAGCCAAGAGACCCAGTACTTC. Translation gives CASSLMDSQETQYF.